One and the same sample provided the 20 T cell receptor beta chains below, sequenced in a study of blood T cell repertoires in COVID-19 (dated by TCRdb to 2019 to 2021). The library was produced with the immunoSEQ multiplex PCR assay. The source is immuneACCESS, and TCRdb retained only in-frame sequences with V and J called. Part of the clones is not carried over; for the studies checked, unresolved V genes explain less than half of this, and the remainder is unexplained. This sample lists about 27,000 clones; 88% were detected once. Together, the top ten hold approximately 8% of the sample. The sample taken for sequencing was peripheral blood. The origin of the receptors is a woman aged 50 to 60 with active COVID-19.

This chain connects TRBV28 to TRBJ2-7; 7 positions match TRBD1. V lost 5 bases and J lost 3; bases outside the gene matches: 10. The CDR3 totals 15 residues. Germline CDR1 and CDR2: MDHEN and SYDVKM. This CDR3 reads CASSPMTGTDYEQYF. For the CDR3, the DNA is TGTGCCAGCAGTCCCATGACCGGGACAGACTACGAGCAGTACTTC.

V gene TRBV11-2 combines with J gene TRBJ2-1; weak D call: TRBD2 (6 bases). The CDR3 spans 13 residues. The V gene's germline CDR1 is SGHAT and CDR2 FQNNGV. Trimming pared 5 bases from V and 8 bases from J, leaving 13 bases between. This CDR3 reads CASSLPSGDEQFF. CDR3 bases: TGTGCCAGCAGCCTCCCGTCGGGGGATGAGCAGTTCTTC.

The chain has TRBV5-1 and TRBJ1-1; maybe TRBD1 (6 bases). The CDR3 has 13 amino acids. V was pared by 4 bases and J by 2 bases, with 9 bases between. The germline gives CDR1 SGHRS, CDR2 YFSETQ. CDR3: CASSTGTNTEAFF. DNA of the CDR3: TGCGCCAGCAGCACGGGGACAAACACTGAAGCTTTCTTT.

CDR3 sequence: CASSQDGSNQPQHF. The DNA of the CDR3 is TGTGCCAGCAGCCAAGATGGCAGCAATCAGCCCCAGCATTTT. The rearrangement joins TRBV4-2 to TRBJ1-5; D is uncertain. V was trimmed by 0 bases and J by 1 base, leaving 4 bases between them. The CDR3 has 14 residues. Germline V CDR1 and CDR2: LGHNA, YNFKEQ.

J is TRBJ2-2 and V is TRBV7-3; TRBD2 matches at 10 bases. Germline V gene lookup returns CDR1 SGHTA and CDR2 FQGTGA. The CDR3 contains 15 residues. V lost 5 bases, J lost 8 bases, and 8 bases stayed unmatched. CDR3 amino acids: CASSPVPTSGGELFF. Here the CDR3 DNA reads TGTGCCAGCAGCCCCGTTCCGACTAGCGGGGGGGAGCTGTTTTTT. The variable domain in full, with the rest retrieved from reference TRBV7-3 and TRBJ2-2, is GAGVSQTPSNKVTEKGKYVELRCDPISGHTALYWYRQSLGQGPEFLIYFQGTGAADDSGLPNDRFFAVRPEGSVSTLKIQRTERGDSAVYLCASSPVPTSGGELFFGEGSRLTVL.

The V call is TRBV19, the J call TRBJ2-3, with a possible D match to TRBD2 (5 bases). This CDR3 has 14 amino acids. V gave up 5 bases and J gave up 5 bases, with 14 bases separating them. The germline V gene has CDR1 LNHDA and CDR2 SQIVND (reference sequence). The chain's CDR3 is CASSPSGRGDTQYF. In DNA form, the CDR3 reads TGTGCCAGTAGTCCCTCCGGACGGGGAGATACGCAGTATTTT. The full variable domain, rest sourced from reference TRBV19 and TRBJ2-3, is DGGITQSPKYLFRKEGQNVTLSCEQNLNHDAMYWYRQDPGQGLRLIYYSQIVNDFQKGDIAEGYSVSREKKESFPLTVTSAQKNPTAFYLCASSPSGRGDTQYFGPGTRLTVL.

The J gene is TRBJ2-6, the V gene TRBV10-3; 11 bases are a match to TRBD1. Germline-derived CDR1 and CDR2 are ENHRY and SYGVKD. CDR3 size: 17 residues. Unmatched junction bases numbered 8, after V lost 7 bases and J lost 3 bases. CDR3 protein: CAITRTGGGDGANVLTF. The DNA of the CDR3 is TGTGCCATCACTCGGACAGGGGGCGGTGATGGGGCCAACGTCCTGACTTTC.

This sequence joins TRBV3-1 (or the pseudogene TRBV3-2) and TRBJ2-5, with 8 bases that match TRBD1. V lost 1 base, J lost 4 bases, and 5 bases stayed unmatched. CDR1 and CDR2 from the germline V gene are LGHDT and YNNKEL (reference sequence). This CDR3 spans 15 amino acids. The CDR3 spells CASSQGTGLGETQYF. The CDR3, as DNA: TGTGCCAGCAGCCAAGGGACAGGGTTGGGAGAGACCCAGTACTTC.

The chain is built from TRBV4-1 and TRBJ1-4; a possible D gene is TRBD1 (5 bases). Trimming shortened V by 3 bases and J by 8 bases, and 13 bases separated the two germline ends. CDR1 is MGHRA and CDR2 is YSYEKL in the germline V gene. This CDR3 spans 14 amino acids. The CDR3 sequence: CASSHRQSGEKLFF. DNA for the CDR3: TGCGCCAGCAGCCACAGACAGTCAGGAGAAAAACTGTTTTTT.

This clone was recorded only once. This CDR3 reads CASSPWADTDTQYF. The CDR3 DNA reads TGTGCCAGCAGCCCCTGGGCTGACACAGATACGCAGTATTTT. This chain joins TRBV7-3 and TRBJ2-3; no definite D call. CDR1 SGHTA and CDR2 FQGTGA come from the germline V gene. V was shortened by 5 bases and J by 2 bases, with 11 bases between the two germline ends. This CDR3 comprises 14 residues.

The genes are TRBV9 and TRBJ2-1; 10 positions agree with TRBD2. The CDR3 consists of 16 residues. The junction had 4 bases not matched to a gene; V was cut back by 2 bases and J by 2 bases. In germline, CDR1 is SGDLS, CDR2 YYNGEE. Written as DNA, the CDR3 is TGTGCCAGCAGCGTTGATCTAGCGGGGGCCTACAATGAGCAGTTCTTC. This codes for CASSVDLAGAYNEQFF.

This clone occurred once. V and J are TRBV19 and TRBJ1-5, with D hard to call. Trimming removed 4 bases at V and 1 base at J, with 8 bases between. Germline CDR1 reads LNHDA; CDR2 reads SQIVND (reference sequence). The CDR3 has 14 residues. Here the CDR3 reads CASSTGRSNQPQHF. DNA of the CDR3: TGTGCCAGTAGTACAGGTAGGAGCAATCAGCCCCAGCATTTT.

V and J are TRBV9 and TRBJ2-1, with 7 bases matching TRBD1. The CDR3 runs 15 residues. V gave up 1 base and J gave up 3 bases; unmatched junction bases: 4. The germline V gene encodes CDR1 SGDLS and CDR2 YYNGEE. Here the CDR3 reads CASSVSGTDYNEQFF. CDR3 coding DNA: TGTGCCAGCAGCGTATCTGGGACAGACTACAATGAGCAGTTCTTC.

The chain recombines TRBV24-1 with TRBJ1-5, with D unresolved. V was shortened by 3 bases and J by 4 bases, with 12 bases between the two germline ends. Germline values: CDR1 KGHDR, CDR2 SFDVKD. This CDR3 region has 15 residues. CDR3 loop: CATSDPSEANQPQHF. The CDR3 DNA reads as TGTGCCACCAGTGATCCCTCTGAGGCGAATCAGCCCCAGCATTTT.

The chain has TRBV11-2 and TRBJ2-1, with 11 bases identical to TRBD2. J gave up 3 bases and V 5 bases, and 3 bases lay outside the gene matches. The CDR3 totals 15 residues. CDR1 and CDR2 from the germline V gene are SGHAT and FQNNGV. The CDR3 loop is CASSPGTSGYNEQFF. CDR3 DNA sequence: TGTGCCAGCAGCCCCGGGACTAGCGGCTACAATGAGCAGTTCTTC.

This chain joins TRBV7-9 and TRBJ1-3, with D perhaps matching TRBD1 (6 bases). Germline V gene sequence: CDR1 SEHNR, CDR2 FQNEAQ (reference sequence). The CDR3 length is 14 residues. Trimming shortened V by 0 bases and J by 4 bases, and 7 bases separated the two germline ends. The CDR3 region is CASSLAGQGNTIYF. DNA for the CDR3: TGTGCCAGCAGCTTAGCAGGACAGGGAAACACCATATATTTT.

This rearrangement joins TRBV6-5 to TRBJ2-6, with 7 positions matching TRBD1. Looked up from germline, CDR1 is MNHEY and CDR2 is SVGAGI. The ends lost 5 bases at V and 2 bases at J; junction bases unmatched: 3. CDR3 length equals 15 residues. For the CDR3, the DNA is TGTGCCAGCAGTCTCGACAGGGCTGGGGCCAACGTCCTGACTTTC. This gives the protein CASSLDRAGANVLTF.

The CDR3 region has the DNA TGTGCCACCAGCAGAGGGGACAGTGCAACTAATGAAAAACTGTTTTTT. It is translated as CATSRGDSATNEKLFF. The rearrangement links TRBV15 to TRBJ1-4; 7 bases are shared with TRBD1. V lost 1 base, J lost 0 bases, and 2 bases stayed unmatched. The CDR3 sequence is 16 residues long. In germline, CDR1 is LNHNV, CDR2 YYDKDF (reference sequence). Full variable domain (rest looked up from reference TRBV15 and TRBJ1-4): DAMVIQNPRYQVTQFGKPVTLSCSQTLNHNVMYWYQQKSSQAPKLLFHYYDKDFNNEADTPDNFQSRRPNTSFCFLDIRSPGLGDTAMYLCATSRGDSATNEKLFFGSGTQLSVL.

This clone was detected only once. Different DNA sequences within this sample yield the same CDR3. V gene TRBV19 combines with J gene TRBJ2-7, with a weak D call TRBD1 (5 bases). CDR3 length: 15 amino acids. Trimming stripped 3 bases from V and 0 bases from J, with 12 bases between. Germline values: CDR1 LNHDA, CDR2 SQIVND (reference sequence). CDR3 bases: TGTGCCAGTAGTATCGGGCAGGGCCTCTCCTACGAGCAGTACTTC. Its protein product is CASSIGQGLSYEQYF.

The chain carries TRBV12-3 or TRBV12-4 and TRBJ2-3; D is unresolved. The CDR3 is 11 residues long. The ends were cut back, 7 bases at V and 1 base at J, with 3 bases in the middle. CDR3 coding DNA: TGTGCCAGCACCGGCACAGATACGCAGTATTTT. Translated: CASTGTDTQYF.